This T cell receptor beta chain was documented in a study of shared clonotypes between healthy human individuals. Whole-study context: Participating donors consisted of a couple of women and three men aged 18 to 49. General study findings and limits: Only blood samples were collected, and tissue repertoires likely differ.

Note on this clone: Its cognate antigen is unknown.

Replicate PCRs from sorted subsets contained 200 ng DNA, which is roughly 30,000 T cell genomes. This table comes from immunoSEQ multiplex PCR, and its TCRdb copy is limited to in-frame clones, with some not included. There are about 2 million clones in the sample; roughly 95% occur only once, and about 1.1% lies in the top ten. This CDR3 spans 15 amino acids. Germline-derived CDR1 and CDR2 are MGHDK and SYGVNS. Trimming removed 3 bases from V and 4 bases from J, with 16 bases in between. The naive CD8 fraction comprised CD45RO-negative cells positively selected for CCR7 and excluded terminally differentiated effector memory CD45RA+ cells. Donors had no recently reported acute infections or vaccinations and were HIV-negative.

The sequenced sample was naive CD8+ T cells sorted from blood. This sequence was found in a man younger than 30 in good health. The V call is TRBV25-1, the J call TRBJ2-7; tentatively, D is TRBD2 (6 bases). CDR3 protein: CASSDHRVRGYEQYF. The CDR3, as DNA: TGTGCCAGCAGTGATCACCGGGTACGGGGGTACGAGCAGTACTTC.